What follows are 25 T cell receptor beta chains derived from one specimen sequenced in a study of blood T cell repertoires in COVID-19. Here immunoSEQ multiplex PCR was the method, and the copy in TCRdb shows in-frame clones only, minus some. The sample lists 250,000 to 350,000 clones; roughly nine tenths were seen once. The sample taken for sequencing was peripheral blood. The source is a woman in her 40s who had recovered from COVID-19.

V is TRBV2 and J is TRBJ2-5; 9 positions match TRBD1. V lost 8 bases to trimming and J lost 2 bases; unmatched junction nucleotides: 6. CDR3 size: 14 residues. Per the germline V gene, CDR1 is SNHLY and CDR2 is FYNNEI. CDR3 nucleotide sequence: TGTGCCAGCGAGGCACAGGGGGCACAAGAGACCCAGTACTTC. This codes for CASEAQGAQETQYF.

The chain joins TRBV5-1 to TRBJ2-1; TRBD2 agrees at 14 bases. The CDR3 has 15 amino acids. CDR1 and CDR2 (germline): SGHRS, YFSETQ. Trimming cost V 4 bases and J 10 bases; bases outside gene matches: 7. The CDR3 sequence: CASSEQGLAGGEQFF. The CDR3 DNA reads as TGCGCCAGCAGCGAGCAAGGACTAGCGGGGGGAGAGCAGTTCTTC.

This chain joins TRBV6-5 and TRBJ1-2; D not resolved. Germline-derived CDR1 and CDR2 are MNHEY and SVGAGI. The CDR3 is made up of 14 amino acids. V was shortened by 2 bases and J by 2 bases, with 9 bases between the two germline ends. CDR3 protein: CASSYDGKNYGYTF. The CDR3 DNA reads as TGTGCCAGCAGTTACGACGGGAAAAACTATGGCTACACCTTC.

The chain uses TRBV18 and TRBJ1-5; D is undetermined. The CDR3 length is 16 residues. The germline CDR1 and CDR2 sequences are KGHSH and LQKENI. The V end was cut by 6 bases, the J end by 4 bases, with 19 bases between. The CDR3 loop is CASSPFQMAGNQPQHF. The CDR3 bases are TGTGCCAGCTCGCCCTTCCAAATGGCGGGGAATCAGCCCCAGCATTTT.

This chain's CDR3 is CASSEWGTGGNTIYF. CDR3 bases: TGTGCCAGCAGTGAATGGGGGACAGGAGGAAACACCATATATTTT. The chain combines TRBV25-1 with TRBJ1-3, with 8 bases identical to TRBD1. J was trimmed by 4 bases and V by 1 base; bases with no gene match: 3. The CDR3 is 15 residues long. Germline CDR1 MGHDK, CDR2 SYGVNS.

The rearrangement uses TRBV6-5 and TRBJ2-2; 9 bases map to TRBD2. The CDR3 sequence is 16 residues long. The J segment lost 5 bases and the V segment lost 4 bases, leaving 8 bases of the junction unmatched. The germline gives CDR1 MNHEY, CDR2 SVGAGI. The CDR3 region is CASSFSGSRRTGELFF. The CDR3 nucleotides are TGTGCCAGCAGTTTTAGCGGGAGTAGGAGGACCGGGGAGCTGTTTTTT.

The J gene is TRBJ2-7, the V gene TRBV28; no reliable D call. V lost 6 bases to trimming and J lost 2 bases, with 11 bases between them. The germline V gene encodes CDR1 MDHEN and CDR2 SYDVKM. This CDR3 region has 13 residues. Written as DNA, the CDR3 is TGTGCCAGCAGCCCCGTGGAGACCTACGAGCAGTACTTC. It translates to CASSPVETYEQYF.

This clone was seen a single time. V is TRBV4-1 and J is TRBJ2-1; possible D gene TRBD2, 6 bases. The CDR3 runs to 14 residues. Germline CDR1 and CDR2: MGHRA and YSYEKL. V lost 4 bases, J lost 1 base, and 8 bases lay in between. In DNA form, the CDR3 reads TGCGCCAGCAGCCGCGGGGAGTCCTACAATGAGCAGTTCTTC. This gives the protein CASSRGESYNEQFF.

The chain links TRBV29-1 to TRBJ1-2, with 8 bases matching TRBD1. Germline V gene data show CDR1 as SQVTM and CDR2 as ANQGSEA. The CDR3 runs to 15 residues. The V gene end was trimmed by 0 bases and the J gene end by 4 bases; junction bases not matched to a gene: 7. The CDR3: CSVEDQGQVLYGYTF. The CDR3 DNA reads TGCAGCGTTGAAGATCAGGGACAGGTTCTCTATGGCTACACCTTC.

This clone was seen just once. The chain employs TRBV5-1 and TRBJ2-5; 11 nucleotides agree with TRBD2. V lost 2 bases, J lost 4 bases, and 7 bases stayed unmatched. The V gene's germline CDR1 is SGHRS and CDR2 YFSETQ. The CDR3 is 16 residues long. The CDR3 is CASSFRGLAGGETQYF. The CDR3 DNA reads TGCGCCAGCAGCTTTAGGGGGCTAGCGGGAGGAGAGACCCAGTACTTC.

V is TRBV24-1 and J is TRBJ2-5; 14 bases map to TRBD2. The germline gives CDR1 KGHDR, CDR2 SFDVKD. V shed 2 bases, J shed 4 bases, and the junction held 8 bases outside the gene matches. This CDR3 is 18 amino acids long. The CDR3 region has the DNA TGTGCCACCAGTGATTGGGGGACTAGCGGGAGTTTTGGAGAGACCCAGTACTTC. Translation gives CATSDWGTSGSFGETQYF.

Only a few counts were recorded for this clone. This chain joins TRBV3-1 (or the pseudogene TRBV3-2) and TRBJ1-5, with 9 bases matching TRBD1. From germline, CDR1 is LGHDT and CDR2 YNNKEL (reference sequence). The trim removed 4 bases at V and 3 bases at J, leaving 1 base unmatched. CDR3 length equals 14 residues. CDR3 sequence: CASSRTGDNQPQHF. In DNA form, the CDR3 reads TGTGCCAGCAGCCGGACAGGGGACAATCAGCCCCAGCATTTT.

V and J are TRBV7-9 and TRBJ2-1; perhaps TRBD2 as D (6 bases). The CDR3 length is 15 residues. Trimming shortened V by 5 bases and J by 2 bases, and 13 bases separated the two germline ends. CDR1 and CDR2 from the germline V gene are SEHNR and FQNEAQ (reference sequence). The CDR3 DNA follows: TGTGCCAGCAGCGACCGGCTAGCGCCCTACAATGAGCAGTTCTTC. Protein product: CASSDRLAPYNEQFF.

This rearrangement joins TRBV10-3 to TRBJ2-3; TRBD2 might be the D (6 bases). This CDR3 is 13 amino acids long. Trimming removed 8 bases from V and 0 bases from J, with 9 bases in between. Germline values: CDR1 ENHRY, CDR2 SYGVKD. The CDR3 DNA reads as TGTGCCATCTCAGGGACTAGCACAGATACGCAGTATTTT. The encoded protein is CAISGTSTDTQYF.

The J gene is TRBJ2-4, the V gene TRBV25-1; a possible D gene is TRBD1 (7 bases). The length of the CDR3 is 13 residues. Germline values: CDR1 MGHDK, CDR2 SYGVNS. The V gene lost 2 bases and the J gene lost 9 bases, with 11 bases spanning the gap. The CDR3 DNA reads TGTGCCAGCAGTGAACAGGGGGGAGGCATTCAGTACTTC. Protein product: CASSEQGGGIQYF.

The chain couples TRBV12-3 or TRBV12-4 to TRBJ1-2; 7 bases agree with TRBD1. The junction had 6 bases not matched to a gene; V was cut back by 8 bases and J by 3 bases. This CDR3 is built from 13 residues. The CDR3 loop is CASHGQAHYGYTF. As DNA, the CDR3 is TGTGCCAGCCACGGACAGGCACACTATGGCTACACCTTC.

This clone was seen only once. The gene calls are TRBV6-5 and TRBJ2-1, with TRBD2 matching over 7 bases. The CDR3 totals 13 residues. The V gene end was trimmed by 6 bases and the J gene end by 4 bases; junction bases not matched to a gene: 3. From germline, CDR1 is MNHEY and CDR2 SVGAGI. The CDR3 loop is CASRPGGYNEQFF. The DNA for the CDR3 is TGTGCCAGCAGGCCCGGGGGGTACAATGAGCAGTTCTTC.

A word on this clone: The same CDR3 arises from other DNA sequences in this sample as well. The V and J genes are TRBV3-1 (or the pseudogene TRBV3-2) and TRBJ2-5, with 8 nucleotides matching TRBD1. The CDR3 totals 15 residues. Germline V gives CDR1 LGHDT, CDR2 YNNKEL (reference sequence). V gave up 1 base and J gave up 5 bases; unmatched junction bases: 6. DNA for the CDR3: TGTGCCAGCAGCCAAGGGGCAGGGGGCAGGGAGACCCAGTACTTC. This translates into CASSQGAGGRETQYF.

This clone was seen just once. CDR3 in DNA: TGTGCCAGAAGCTTGGAGGGCGAGGGGGCGAGTAGCGAGCAGTACTTC. Protein: CARSLEGEGASSEQYF. The chain is built from TRBV5-3 and TRBJ2-7; 7 nucleotides match TRBD1. TRBV5-3 counts as an open reading frame of uncertain function. The CDR3 spans 16 residues. Trimming cost V 0 bases and J 6 bases; bases outside gene matches: 12.

This rearrangement joins TRBV24-1 to TRBJ2-3, with a tentative D call TRBD1 (6 bases). The ends were cut back, 5 bases at V and 7 bases at J, with 15 bases in the middle. CDR3 length: 14 residues. Germline V gene lookup returns CDR1 KGHDR and CDR2 SFDVKD. The CDR3 is CATSGGQPGNTQYF. The CDR3 coding sequence is TGTGCCACCAGTGGAGGACAGCCCGGGAATACGCAGTATTTT.

V is TRBV2 and J is TRBJ2-1, with D unclear. CDR1 is SNHLY, CDR2 FYNNEI, per germline. The CDR3 extends over 13 amino acids. The V and J ends lost 4 bases and 1 base respectively, with 5 bases between them. CDR3 nucleotides: TGTGCCAGCAGTGGAGATTCCTACAATGAGCAGTTCTTC. This codes for CASSGDSYNEQFF. The whole variable domain, remainder taken from reference TRBV2 and TRBJ2-1, is EPEVTQTPSHQVTQMGQEVILRCVPISNHLYFYWYRQILGQKVEFLVSFYNNEISEKSEIFDDQFSVERPDGSNFTLKIRSTKLEDSAMYFCASSGDSYNEQFFGPGTRLTVL.

The chain carries TRBV7-2 and TRBJ2-3; possibly TRBD2 for D (5 bases). V was pared by 0 bases and J by 2 bases, with 12 bases between. Germline values: CDR1 SGHTA, CDR2 FQGNSA. This CDR3 region has 16 residues. The CDR3, as DNA: TGTGCCAGCAGCTTAGCGGCAGCGGCCTCCACAGATACGCAGTATTTT. It is translated as CASSLAAAASTDTQYF.

The genes are TRBV11-2 and TRBJ1-6; weak D call: TRBD1 (5 bases). Trimming removed 1 base at V and 4 bases at J, with 11 bases between. Germline CDR1 is SGHAT and CDR2 is FQNNGV. CDR3 length: 16 residues. CDR3 coding DNA: TGTGCCAGCAGCTTAGGGGGCTGGCGGTATAATTCACCCCTCCACTTT. Amino acid sequence: CASSLGGWRYNSPLHF.

A single count supports this clone. The DNA for the CDR3 is TGTGCCAGCAGTTTTCCGGGAGGAGATACGCAGTATTTT. Protein sequence: CASSFPGGDTQYF. The V and J genes are TRBV28 and TRBJ2-3, with 7 positions matching TRBD2. V shed 3 bases, J shed 5 bases, and the junction held 2 bases outside the gene matches. The germline V gene has CDR1 MDHEN and CDR2 SYDVKM. This CDR3 contains 13 residues.

The V and J genes are TRBV12-2 and TRBJ2-7; TRBD2 is taken as the D call from the table, unchecked against the DNA. TRBV12-2 is given as a pseudogene. The CDR3 is 18 residues long. CDR3 region: CASRLVACEPSGKDEQYF. The CDR3 DNA reads TGTGCAAGTCGCTTAGTTGCTTGCGAGCCTAGCGGGAAAGACGAGCAGTACTTC.